This T cell receptor (beta chain) was identified during a study of blood T cell repertoires in COVID-19 (dated by TCRdb to the early 2020s). About the investigation overall: Collaborator samples came from the United States, Italy and Spain and covered acute and convalescent phases of COVID-19. The material from the prospective study consisted of cDNA or gDNA derived from T cells, B-cell-depleted T cells, or PBMCs. Deeply sampled blood TCRbeta repertoires from subjects exposed to, actively infected with, or recovered from COVID-19 were included in the dataset. The repertoires were released in a freely available public database meant as a resource for research on the immune response to SARS-CoV-2. The samples were drawn from the first 160 participants of the ongoing ImmuneRACE study and from over 950 subjects provided by 6 global collaborators. The sample metadata nearly always contained a de-identified subject ID, COVID-19 status, age in years and sex. Where HLA class I and class II types were available, the types were taken from metadata supplied by the sample provider, not from assay-based typing.

The cysteine opens and the phenylalanine closes a CDR3 of 14 amino acids. The entry retains the CDR3 DNA only, 42 bases that are in frame from base 1. V is cut back by 4 bases and J by 5 bases, with 6 bases in the junction unmatched. CDR1 and CDR2, looked up from the germline V gene, are MNHEY and SVGAGI. The full study reports these points: Clinical and demographic metadata were provided uncurated, with the amount varying by source and participant.

The immunoSEQ Assay, a bias-controlled multiplex PCR, was used to amplify TCRbeta CDR3 regions from genomic DNA. For the original study's pipeline: Nucleated cell counts per sample were estimated from amplification of reference gene primers within the assay. To quantify the absolute abundance of each unique TCRbeta CDR3 rearrangement, sequence reads were collapsed and filtered. Productive Simpson clonality was computed per sample as the square root of Simpson's diversity index over productive rearrangements. The table was pulled from immuneACCESS by TCRdb, which kept in-frame rearrangements only. Such tables lose some clones; where checked, under half of the loss comes from unresolved V genes, and the rest has no known cause. V, J and clone size were drawn from that table, and D and trimming were deduced from the DNA. The sample contains about 410,000 clones, 75% to 90% of them found a single time. Approximately 1.4% of the sample comes from the top ten.

A remark on this clone: It has no known antigen specificity. No per-base quality is available; no much larger clone lies one base away.

Whole blood was collected in K2EDTA tubes by collaborating institutions according to the institutions' own protocols. For TCRbeta analysis, collaborators shipped samples as frozen whole blood, isolated PBMCs, or DNA extracted from either of those sample types. This sequence was found in a woman between 25 and 40 years old with active or convalescent COVID-19. This sequence uses TRBV6-5 and TRBJ2-5; TRBD1 lines up with 8 middle nucleotides. The sequenced sample consisted of peripheral blood. The sequenced DNA: TGTGCCAGCAGTTCCCGGACAGGGACGGAGACCCAGTACTTC. Translated, this is CASSSRTGTETQYF.